The 12 T cell receptor beta chains reported below all come from one sample, sequenced in a study of T-cell memory formation after mild COVID-19. TCRdb passed the 5' RACE reads through MiXCR, listing each CDR3 protein once. The sample yields about 470,000 distinct CDR3 sequences, roughly 18% seen once. The sequencing input was PBMCs or a T cell subset sorted from them (not recorded which). The receptors stem from an adult woman who had mild COVID-19 (a few samples of this study predate the infection). Cell type and time point are not known.

The chain recombines TRBV5-1 with TRBJ2-5; TRBD2 aligns across 9 bases. Germline V gene data show CDR1 as SGHRS and CDR2 as YFSETQ. The CDR3 length is 14 residues. The V segment lost 6 bases and the J segment 2 bases; nucleotides outside the gene matches: 5. The CDR3 DNA follows: TGCGCCAGCACTACTCTAGCGGGGCAAGAGACCCAGTACTTC. It yields the protein CASTTLAGQETQYF.

This clonotype appeared a few times. The chain employs TRBV11-2 and TRBJ2-7, with D perhaps matching TRBD1 (6 bases). Germline V gene lookup returns CDR1 SGHAT and CDR2 FQNNGV. The CDR3 consists of 14 residues. The ends were cut back, 5 bases at V and 6 bases at J, with 17 bases in the middle. CDR3 bases: TGTGCCAGCAGCCGCCGGGACACCGGACCCGAGCAGTACTTC. Its protein is CASSRRDTGPEQYF.

This clonotype was detected only a few times. This chain uses TRBV15 with TRBJ2-5; perhaps TRBD2 as D (5 bases). CDR3 length: 16 residues. From germline, CDR1 is LNHNV and CDR2 YYDKDF (reference sequence). Deletions cut 1 base from V and 4 bases from J, with 16 bases between. For the CDR3, the DNA is TGTGCCACCAGCAGAGCCTCCGTGCGGGCCGTAGAGACCCAGTACTTC. This gives the protein CATSRASVRAVETQYF.

This clonotype was detected a few times. This chain joins TRBV7-9 and TRBJ1-5, with 10 bases aligning to TRBD1. CDR3 length equals 15 residues. Germline CDR1 reads SEHNR; CDR2 reads FQNEAQ (reference sequence). The junction had 7 bases not matched to a gene; V was cut back by 5 bases and J by 6 bases. CDR3 sequence: CASSLDRGSAQPQHF. As DNA, the CDR3 is TGTGCCAGCAGCCTGGACAGGGGGTCGGCTCAGCCCCAGCATTTT.

This clonotype was seen only a few times. The V gene is TRBV2, the J gene TRBJ1-1; 7 nucleotides align to TRBD1. The CDR3 is made up of 13 amino acids. Germline lookup yields CDR1 SNHLY and CDR2 FYNNEI. V dropped 5 bases and J dropped 6; count of bases not matched to a gene: 6. CDR3 amino acids: CASSRTGTAEAFF. The CDR3 bases are TGTGCCAGCAGTAGAACCGGGACAGCTGAAGCTTTCTTT.

The chain uses TRBV2 and TRBJ1-6; D is undetermined. This CDR3 has 16 residues. The germline CDR1 and CDR2 sequences are SNHLY and FYNNEI. Trimming removed 4 bases from V and 0 bases from J, with 10 bases in between. The CDR3: CASSVVAISYNSPLHF. The CDR3 bases are TGTGCCAGCAGTGTAGTGGCTATCTCCTATAATTCACCCCTCCACTTT.

This clonotype was counted ten times or more. This sequence joins TRBV18 and TRBJ2-1; D gene uncertain. V was cut by 2 bases and J by 3 bases, with 5 bases left in between. The CDR3 consists of 13 residues. Germline V gene data show CDR1 as KGHSH and CDR2 as LQKENI. CDR3 sequence reads: CASSPASYNEQFF. The DNA of the CDR3 is TGTGCCAGCTCACCAGCCAGCTACAATGAGCAGTTCTTC.

The count of this clonotype is one. The chain combines TRBV2 with TRBJ1-5; TRBD1 is a possible D gene (5 bases). The CDR3 covers 12 residues. The V gene lost 8 bases and the J gene lost 6 bases, with 11 bases spanning the gap. Per the germline V gene, CDR1 is SNHLY and CDR2 is FYNNEI. DNA for the CDR3: TGTGCCAGCCGCAGGGTTGGTCAGCCCCAGCATTTT. Residues: CASRRVGQPQHF.

The chain couples TRBV7-2 to TRBJ2-3, with 10 bases fitting TRBD2. V was pared by 4 bases and J by 0 bases, with 7 bases of the junction left unmatched. Germline-derived CDR1 and CDR2 are SGHTA and FQGNSA. The CDR3 extends over 17 amino acids. The CDR3 nucleotides are TGTGCCAGCAGCTCCCCGACTAGCGGGCCTAGCACAGATACGCAGTATTTT. This codes for CASSSPTSGPSTDTQYF.

This clonotype was seen a handful of times. The chain links TRBV27 to TRBJ1-5, with D tentatively TRBD1 (6 bases). The germline CDR1 and CDR2 sequences are MNHEY and SMNVEV (reference sequence). This CDR3 has 18 amino acids. V gave up 3 bases and J gave up 2 bases, with 20 bases separating them. The CDR3 sequence: CASSFPGTSGEGNQPQHF. CDR3 sequence (DNA): TGTGCCAGCAGTTTCCCCGGGACGTCAGGGGAGGGCAATCAGCCCCAGCATTTT.

This clonotype showed up just a few times. The chain employs TRBV3-1 and TRBJ2-5, with D tentatively TRBD1 or TRBD2 (5 bases each). This CDR3 comprises 13 residues. V was trimmed by 8 bases and J by 4 bases, leaving 14 bases between them. Germline CDR1 reads LGHDT; CDR2 reads YNNKEL (reference sequence). The CDR3 sequence: CASSSGLTETQYF. CDR3 coding DNA: TGTGCCAGCTCTTCGGGGCTTACAGAGACCCAGTACTTC.

The genes are TRBV27 and TRBJ1-2; the D gene is possibly TRBD1 (6 bases). The CDR3 totals 13 residues. The germline gives CDR1 MNHEY, CDR2 SMNVEV (reference sequence). Trimming pared 4 bases from V and 2 bases from J, leaving 8 bases between. CDR3 protein: CASSYRENYGYTF. The CDR3 coding sequence is TGTGCCAGCAGTTACAGGGAAAACTATGGCTACACCTTC.